Shown below are 25 T cell receptor beta chains from a single sample sequenced in a study of blood T cell repertoires in COVID-19. Data came from immunoSEQ multiplex PCR; TCRdb stores just in-frame clones and leaves some out. The table includes fewer than 300,000 clones, more than 75% detected once. The sequencing input was peripheral blood. The receptors come from a man between 50 and 59 years old with COVID-19, enrolled during active disease.

The chain couples TRBV7-3 to TRBJ2-5; D not resolved. Germline CDR1 SGHTA, CDR2 FQGTGA. With 2 bases removed from V and 8 bases from J, the gap between germline ends came to 18 bases. The CDR3 consists of 15 residues. The CDR3 loop is CASSLAHDTGPTQYF. The CDR3 bases are TGTGCCAGCAGCTTAGCGCACGACACTGGCCCAACCCAGTACTTC.

CDR3: CASSVTGLAGGADTQYF. CDR3 DNA: TGTGCCAGCAGCGTCACCGGACTAGCGGGGGGGGCAGATACGCAGTATTTT. This sequence joins TRBV9 and TRBJ2-3, with 15 bases identical to TRBD2. From germline, CDR1 is SGDLS and CDR2 YYNGEE. The trim removed 2 bases at V and 4 bases at J, leaving 5 bases unmatched. The CDR3 runs 17 residues.

The chain joins TRBV11-1 to TRBJ2-7; a weak D match, TRBD2 (5 bases). There are 15 residues in the CDR3. CDR1 SGHAT and CDR2 FQDESV come from the germline V gene (reference sequence). V lost 2 bases to trimming and J lost 2 bases, with 13 bases between them. This CDR3 is CASSLLPGRTYEQYF. CDR3 bases: TGTGCCAGCAGCTTATTGCCGGGAAGAACCTACGAGCAGTACTTC.

The V gene is TRBV19, the J gene TRBJ2-1, with 12 bases that match TRBD2. V lost 4 bases, J lost 12 bases, and 13 bases stayed unmatched. Germline CDR1 LNHDA, CDR2 SQIVND (reference sequence). The CDR3 is made up of 16 amino acids. The CDR3 here is CASSRTSGDLPMVQFF. The CDR3 nucleotides read TGTGCCAGTAGTAGGACTAGCGGGGACCTCCCGATGGTGCAGTTCTTC.

The rearrangement uses TRBV3-1 (or the pseudogene TRBV3-2) and TRBJ2-7, with D possibly TRBD1 on 8 matching bases. Germline V gene lookup returns CDR1 LGHDT and CDR2 YNNKEL (reference sequence). The V and J ends lost 5 bases and 6 bases respectively, with 17 bases between them. This CDR3 contains 14 residues. In DNA, the CDR3 is TGTGCCAGCAGCTTAAGTACAGGGGGGGGCGAGCAGTACTTC. Amino acids: CASSLSTGGGEQYF.

V usage is TRBV30 and J usage is TRBJ1-5, with 8 bases aligning to TRBD1. V trimming: 6 bases; J trimming: 1 base; junction bases outside the gene matches: 14. CDR3 size: 17 residues. Germline lookup yields CDR1 GTSNPN and CDR2 SVGIG (reference sequence). The CDR3 nucleotides are TGTGCCTGCCACGGACAGGGCCCCCTCGACAGCAATCAGCCCCAGCATTTT. This translates into CACHGQGPLDSNQPQHF.

CDR3 nucleotide sequence: TGTGCCAGCCCCTCAAGAGGTCAGGGTTCTTACAATGAGCAGTTCTTC. Its protein product is CASPSRGQGSYNEQFF. The J gene is TRBJ2-1, the V gene TRBV5-4, with D possibly being TRBD1 (5 bases). From germline, CDR1 is SGHNT and CDR2 YYREEE (reference sequence). The CDR3 has 16 residues. The V end lost 7 bases, the J end lost 4 bases, and 21 bases lay between the germline ends.

This chain joins TRBV9 and TRBJ2-7; D not resolved. This CDR3 has 13 amino acids. The V gene's germline CDR1 is SGDLS and CDR2 YYNGEE. The germline V and J ends were trimmed by 0 bases and 6 bases, with 10 bases remaining between them. CDR3 DNA sequence: TGTGCCAGCAGCGTAGTCCCAGGAACCGAGCAGTACTTC. This sequence encodes CASSVVPGTEQYF.

J is TRBJ2-2 and V is TRBV6-5; 10 bases match TRBD2. The CDR3 covers 16 residues. The V gene end was trimmed by 4 bases and the J gene end by 3 bases; junction bases not matched to a gene: 5. The germline V gene encodes CDR1 MNHEY and CDR2 SVGAGI. Here the CDR3 DNA reads TGTGCCAGCAGTTCCGGGACTAGCGACCACACCGGGGAGCTGTTTTTT. Residues: CASSSGTSDHTGELFF.

This chain links TRBV6-5 with TRBJ1-6, with a possible D match to TRBD1 (5 bases). The CDR3 runs to 13 residues. V gave up 5 bases and J gave up 8 bases, with 10 bases separating them. Germline V gene sequence: CDR1 MNHEY, CDR2 SVGAGI. The DNA for the CDR3 is TGTGCCAGCAGTCTCGGGGGAGATTCACCCCTCCACTTT. Translation: CASSLGGDSPLHF.

This clone was seen only once. The rearrangement uses TRBV5-8 and TRBJ2-2, with a possible D match to TRBD1 (6 bases). Trimming stripped 4 bases from V and 3 bases from J, with 13 bases between. The CDR3 is 15 residues long. CDR1 is SGHTS, CDR2 YDEGEE, per germline. The CDR3 DNA reads as TGTGCCAGCAGCCAGGATTACAGGGACACCGGGGAGCTGTTTTTT. This sequence encodes CASSQDYRDTGELFF.

The rearrangement uses TRBV5-1 and TRBJ1-2; a possible D gene is TRBD1 (5 bases). This CDR3 comprises 15 residues. Germline V lookup: CDR1 SGHRS, CDR2 YFSETQ. V lost 0 bases and J 4 bases, leaving 13 bases between the germline ends. Here the CDR3 DNA reads TGCGCCAGCAGCTTGGCAGCGGGGGGAGTCTATGGCTACACCTTC. Protein sequence: CASSLAAGGVYGYTF.

Many counts were recorded for this clone. The chain is built from TRBV6-5 and TRBJ1-6; TRBD1 matches 8 bases. Germline CDR1 reads MNHEY; CDR2 reads SVGAGI. The length of the CDR3 is 15 residues. The ends lost 7 bases at V and 5 bases at J; junction bases unmatched: 7. CDR3 region: CASTRQGFDNSPLHF. The DNA for the CDR3 is TGTGCCAGCACCAGACAGGGGTTCGATAATTCACCCCTCCACTTT.

This chain uses TRBV3-1 (or the pseudogene TRBV3-2) with TRBJ1-6, with a possible D match to TRBD1 (5 bases). The V and J ends lost 1 base and 7 bases respectively, with 8 bases between them. CDR1 is LGHDT and CDR2 is YNNKEL in the germline V gene (reference sequence). The CDR3 is 14 residues long. CDR3 DNA sequence: TGTGCCAGCAGCCAAGGGACAAGAAATTCACCCCTCCACTTT. Translation gives CASSQGTRNSPLHF.

The J gene is TRBJ2-1, the V gene TRBV19; weak D call: TRBD1 (8 bases). This CDR3 region has 14 residues. The germline gives CDR1 LNHDA, CDR2 SQIVND (reference sequence). V gave up 7 bases and J gave up 6 bases, with 16 bases separating them. The CDR3 DNA reads as TGTGCCAGTACGTGGACAGGGAGGGGCAATGAGCAGTTCTTC. Translation gives CASTWTGRGNEQFF.

This clone was counted a few times. This chain uses TRBV2 with TRBJ2-5; 7 bases line up with TRBD2. There are 15 residues in the CDR3. The germline V gene has CDR1 SNHLY and CDR2 FYNNEI. V dropped 6 bases and J dropped 1; count of bases not matched to a gene: 8. CDR3 amino acids: CASSRTSGAQETQYF. CDR3 DNA: TGTGCCAGCAGCCGGACTAGTGGGGCCCAAGAGACCCAGTACTTC.

This chain uses TRBV2 with TRBJ2-2; TRBD1 is a possible D gene (6 bases). Germline V gene data show CDR1 as SNHLY and CDR2 as FYNNEI. The CDR3 covers 13 residues. V gave up 6 bases and J gave up 3 bases, with 8 bases separating them. The chain's CDR3 is CASRQGYTGELFF. CDR3 in DNA: TGTGCCAGCAGACAGGGTTACACCGGGGAGCTGTTTTTT. The whole variable domain, remainder taken from reference TRBV2 and TRBJ2-2, is EPEVTQTPSHQVTQMGQEVILRCVPISNHLYFYWYRQILGQKVEFLVSFYNNEISEKSEIFDDQFSVERPDGSNFTLKIRSTKLEDSAMYFCASRQGYTGELFFGEGSRLTVL.

This rearrangement joins TRBV3-1 (or the pseudogene TRBV3-2) to TRBJ1-3; TRBD1 matches 8 bases. The V segment lost 4 bases and the J segment 8 bases; nucleotides outside the gene matches: 7. Germline values: CDR1 LGHDT, CDR2 YNNKEL (reference sequence). This CDR3 is 14 amino acids long. DNA for the CDR3: TGTGCCAGCAGCCCTGGACAGGGCGAGCACACCATATATTTT. This sequence encodes CASSPGQGEHTIYF.

The rearrangement uses TRBV19 and TRBJ2-3; D is perhaps TRBD2 (6 bases). Germline V gives CDR1 LNHDA, CDR2 SQIVND (reference sequence). The CDR3 sequence is 15 residues long. V was shortened by 1 base and J by 2 bases, with 10 bases between the two germline ends. The CDR3 sequence is CASSIAGTHTDTQYF. The DNA for the CDR3 is TGTGCCAGTAGTATAGCGGGGACTCACACAGATACGCAGTATTTT.

This clone was observed a single time. The chain is built from TRBV6-2 or TRBV6-3 and TRBJ1-1; D is perhaps TRBD1 (6 bases). The CDR3 covers 17 residues. Germline CDR1 and CDR2: MNHEY and SVGEGT. V lost 0 bases and J lost 0, with 14 bases in between. The DNA of the CDR3 is TGTGCCAGCAGTTACTCGATGTCGAAGGGGGTGAACACTGAAGCTTTCTTT. This encodes CASSYSMSKGVNTEAFF.

V usage is TRBV2 and J usage is TRBJ2-7, with 7 bases matching TRBD1. The CDR3 is 15 amino acids. Unmatched junction bases numbered 8, after V lost 3 bases and J lost 3 bases. CDR1 SNHLY and CDR2 FYNNEI come from the germline V gene. DNA of the CDR3: TGTGCCAGCAGTGACGGGACAGTAGGCAACTACGAGCAGTACTTC. This gives the protein CASSDGTVGNYEQYF.

This clone was seen only once. The chain employs TRBV7-8 and TRBJ1-6, with a possible D match to TRBD1 (6 bases). Germline loops: CDR1 SGHVS, CDR2 FQNEAQ. V was trimmed by 5 bases and J by 7 bases, leaving 21 bases between them. This CDR3 is 17 amino acids long. CDR3: CASSPTPRGFGNSPLHF. The CDR3, as DNA: TGTGCCAGCAGCCCGACCCCCAGGGGTTTTGGGAATTCACCCCTCCACTTT. Combining the CDR3 with reference TRBV7-8 and TRBJ1-6 gives the whole variable domain GAGVSQSPRYKVAKRGQDVALRCDPISGHVSLFWYQQALGQGPEFLTYFQNEAQLDKSGLPSDRFFAERPEGSVSTLKIQRTQQEDSAVYLCASSPTPRGFGNSPLHFGNGTRLTVT.

This clone was observed once. V gene TRBV4-2 combines with J gene TRBJ2-3; D might be TRBD1 (5 bases). The CDR3 sequence is 15 residues long. CDR1 is LGHNA and CDR2 is YNFKEQ in the germline V gene. V lost 0 bases and J 7 bases, leaving 14 bases between the germline ends. For the CDR3, the DNA is TGTGCCAGCAGCCAAGATGGGCAGGGATGGAATACGCAGTATTTT. This encodes CASSQDGQGWNTQYF.

The chain recombines TRBV4-1 with TRBJ2-4; D is unresolved. Germline CDR1 is MGHRA and CDR2 is YSYEKL. Trimming removed 2 bases from V and 1 base from J, with 6 bases in between. The CDR3 is 14 amino acids. CDR3 region: CASSQPRAKNIQYF. The CDR3 DNA is TGCGCCAGCAGCCAACCCCGGGCCAAAAACATTCAGTACTTC.

V gene TRBV6-2 or TRBV6-3 combines with J gene TRBJ2-7; D might be TRBD1 (5 bases). The CDR3 has 12 amino acids. Per germline, CDR1 MNHEY and CDR2 SVGEGT. V gave up 2 bases and J gave up 4 bases, with 6 bases separating them. The CDR3 coding sequence is TGTGCCAGCAGTTACAGGGGTTACGAGCAGTACTTC. The encoded protein is CASSYRGYEQYF.